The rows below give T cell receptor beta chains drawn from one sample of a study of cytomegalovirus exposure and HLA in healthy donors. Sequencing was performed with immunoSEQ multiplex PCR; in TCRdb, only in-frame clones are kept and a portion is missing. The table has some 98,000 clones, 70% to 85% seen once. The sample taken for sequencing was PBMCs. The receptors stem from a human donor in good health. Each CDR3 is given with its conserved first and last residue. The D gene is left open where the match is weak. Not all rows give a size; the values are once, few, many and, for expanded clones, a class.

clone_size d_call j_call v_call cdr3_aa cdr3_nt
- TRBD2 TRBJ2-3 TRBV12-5 CASGLVLRGGTDTQYF TGTGCTAGTGGTTTGGTACTGCGGGGGGGCACAGATACGCAGTATTTT
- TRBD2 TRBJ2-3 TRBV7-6 CASSSISGSFDTQYF TGTGCCAGCAGCTCGATTAGCGGGAGTTTCGATACGCAGTATTTT
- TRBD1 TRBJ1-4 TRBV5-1 CASSVGGAGEKLFF TGCGCCAGCAGCGTAGGGGGCGCCGGTGAAAAACTGTTTTTT
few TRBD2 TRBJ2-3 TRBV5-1 CASSPGTSGGVASTDTQYF TGCGCCAGCAGCCCCGGGACTAGCGGGGGGGTAGCTAGCACAGATACGCAGTATTTT
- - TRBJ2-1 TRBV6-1 CASRGDGLSYNEQFF TGTGCCAGCAGGGGAGACGGGTTGTCCTACAATGAGCAGTTCTTC
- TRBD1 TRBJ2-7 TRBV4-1 CASSQGTGKAYEQYF TGCGCCAGCAGCCAAGGGACAGGGAAAGCCTACGAGCAGTACTTC
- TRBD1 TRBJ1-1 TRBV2 CASSGWGQPGHTEAFF TGTGCCAGCAGTGGGTGGGGACAGCCGGGGCACACTGAAGCTTTCTTT
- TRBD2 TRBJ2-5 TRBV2 CASSVSSGRVTQYF TGTGCCAGCAGTGTCTCTAGCGGGAGAGTTACCCAGTACTTC
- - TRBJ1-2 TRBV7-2 CASSPLRGGANYGYTF TGTGCCAGCAGCCCGCTCCGGGGGGGGGCCAACTATGGCTACACCTTC
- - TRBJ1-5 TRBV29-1 CSVDWQASNQPQHF TGCAGCGTTGATTGGCAGGCAAGCAATCAGCCCCAGCATTTT
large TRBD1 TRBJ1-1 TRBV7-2 CASSLYRGTNTEAFF TGTGCCAGCAGCTTGTACAGGGGAACGAACACTGAAGCTTTCTTT
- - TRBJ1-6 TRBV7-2 CASSSSRVMSPLHF TGTGCCAGCAGCTCCTCCAGGGTCATGTCACCCCTCCACTTT
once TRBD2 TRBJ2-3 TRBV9 CASSVARGYGLVTDTQYF TGTGCCAGCAGCGTAGCCCGGGGGTATGGACTAGTCACAGATACGCAGTATTTT
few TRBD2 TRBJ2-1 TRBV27 CASSLQRGIYNEQFF TGTGCCAGCAGTTTGCAGCGGGGAATTTACAATGAGCAGTTCTTC
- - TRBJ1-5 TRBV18 CASSPKGDQPQHF TGTGCCAGCTCGCCCAAGGGGGATCAGCCCCAGCATTTT
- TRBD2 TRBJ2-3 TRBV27 CVTGFLAGGPGPTDTQYF TGTGTTACGGGGTTTCTAGCGGGGGGGCCAGGTCCTACAGATACGCAGTATTTT
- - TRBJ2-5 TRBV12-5 CATDSPWTVRETQYF TGTGCTACGGATTCACCCTGGACAGTCAGAGAGACCCAGTACTTC
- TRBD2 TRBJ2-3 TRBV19 CASSSSGSTDTQYF TGTGCCAGTAGCAGTAGCGGGAGTACAGATACGCAGTATTTT
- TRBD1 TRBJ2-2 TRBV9 CASSAGQGGTGELFF TGTGCCAGCAGCGCGGGACAGGGTGGAACCGGGGAGCTGTTTTTT
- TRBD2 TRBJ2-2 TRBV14 CASSPTSGSTGELFF TGTGCCAGCAGCCCGACTAGCGGGAGTACCGGGGAGCTGTTTTTT
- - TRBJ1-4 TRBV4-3 CASSPEGGVPEEKLFF TGCGCCAGCAGCCCCGAGGGGGGGGTCCCTGAGGAAAAACTGTTTTTT
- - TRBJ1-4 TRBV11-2 CASSADNRANEKLFF TGTGCCAGCAGCGCAGACAACAGGGCCAATGAAAAACTGTTTTTT
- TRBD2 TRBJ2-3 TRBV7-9 CASSWGTSEDTQYF TGTGCCAGCAGTTGGGGGACTAGCGAGGATACGCAGTATTTT
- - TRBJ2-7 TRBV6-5 CASSYGRQGGYEQYF TGTGCCAGCAGTTACGGGCGGCAGGGGGGATACGAGCAGTACTTC
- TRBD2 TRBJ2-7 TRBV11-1 CASSLVGSGGTSYEQYF TGTGCCAGCAGCTTGGTAGGTAGCGGGGGGACTTCCTACGAGCAGTACTTC
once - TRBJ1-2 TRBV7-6 CASSLRTDSYGYTF TGTGCCAGCAGCCTCCGAACAGACAGCTATGGCTACACCTTC
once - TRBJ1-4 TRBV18 CASSPVRERGEKLFF TGTGCCAGCTCACCAGTCCGAGAACGGGGGGAAAAACTGTTTTTT
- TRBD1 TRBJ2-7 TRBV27 CASSSGQAVYEQYF TGTGCCAGCAGTTCGGGACAGGCGGTCTACGAGCAGTACTTC
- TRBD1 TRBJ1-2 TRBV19 CASSRTTGAANYGYTF TGTGCCAGTAGTAGAACCACAGGGGCAGCTAACTATGGCTACACCTTC
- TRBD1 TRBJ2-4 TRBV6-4 CAKTDRGENIQYF TGTGCCAAAACGGACAGGGGTGAGAACATTCAGTACTTC
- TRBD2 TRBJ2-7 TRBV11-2 CASSLTSGSYEQYF TGTGCCAGCAGCTTAACTAGCGGGTCCTACGAGCAGTACTTC
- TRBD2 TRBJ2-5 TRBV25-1 CASSESGGAEETQYF TGTGCCAGCAGTGAGAGCGGGGGGGCAGAAGAGACCCAGTACTTC
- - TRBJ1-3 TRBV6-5 CASSSHRGNTIYF TGTGCCAGCAGTTCCCACAGGGGAAACACCATATATTTT
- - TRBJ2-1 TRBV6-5 CASSGGSASNEQFF TGTGCCAGCAGTGGCGGGTCAGCGAGCAATGAGCAGTTCTTC
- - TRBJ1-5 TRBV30 CAWSADSLNQPQHF TGTGCCTGGAGTGCCGACAGTCTTAATCAGCCCCAGCATTTT
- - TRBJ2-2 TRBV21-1 CASSKGRTGELFF TGTGCCAGCAGCAAAGGGAGGACCGGGGAGCTGTTTTTT
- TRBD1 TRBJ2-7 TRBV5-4 CASSLTGDRWYEQYF TGTGCCAGCAGCCTGACAGGGGATAGGTGGTACGAGCAGTACTTC
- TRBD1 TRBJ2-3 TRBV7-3 CASSQQGATDTQYF TGTGCCAGCAGTCAGCAGGGGGCCACAGATACGCAGTATTTT
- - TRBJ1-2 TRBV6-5 CASSSPGGHYGYTF TGTGCCAGCAGTTCCCCGGGAGGTCACTATGGCTACACCTTC
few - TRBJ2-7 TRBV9 CASSVSQVDEQYF TGTGCCAGCAGCGTATCACAGGTGGACGAGCAGTACTTC
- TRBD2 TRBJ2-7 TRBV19 CASSPLGLAGGDEQYF TGTGCCAGTAGTCCCCTCGGACTAGCGGGAGGGGACGAGCAGTACTTC
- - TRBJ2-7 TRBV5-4 CASSSTGMYEQYF TGTGCCAGCAGCTCCACAGGGATGTACGAGCAGTACTTC
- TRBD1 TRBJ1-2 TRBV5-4 CASSLGGQPYGYTF TGTGCCAGCAGCTTGGGGGGACAGCCCTATGGCTACACCTTC
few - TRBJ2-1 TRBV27 CASSSSHSGSWPLQFF TGTGCCAGCAGTTCCTCCCATTCCGGGAGCTGGCCCTTGCAGTTCTTC
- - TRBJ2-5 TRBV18 CASSRRAQETQYF TGTGCCAGCTCACGGCGGGCACAAGAGACCCAGTACTTC
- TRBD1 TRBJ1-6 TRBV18 CASSPAQGTSPLHF TGTGCCAGCTCACCCGCACAGGGGACTTCACCCCTCCACTTT
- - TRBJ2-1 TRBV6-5 CASSYSQGSNEQFF TGTGCCAGCAGTTACTCCCAGGGGAGCAATGAGCAGTTCTTC
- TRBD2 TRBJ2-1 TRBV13 CASSWTGLAGDNEQFF TGTGCCAGCAGCTGGACCGGACTAGCGGGAGACAATGAGCAGTTCTTC
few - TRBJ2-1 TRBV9 CASSTPTGPYNEQFF TGTGCCAGCAGCACACCTACAGGTCCCTACAATGAGCAGTTCTTC
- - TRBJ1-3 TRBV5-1 CASSLARGGWGFATIYF TGCGCCAGCAGCTTGGCCCGGGGGGGTTGGGGGTTTGCCACCATATATTTT
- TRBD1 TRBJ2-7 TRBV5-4 CASSPDRGTYEQYF TGTGCCAGCAGCCCGGACAGGGGGACCTACGAGCAGTACTTC